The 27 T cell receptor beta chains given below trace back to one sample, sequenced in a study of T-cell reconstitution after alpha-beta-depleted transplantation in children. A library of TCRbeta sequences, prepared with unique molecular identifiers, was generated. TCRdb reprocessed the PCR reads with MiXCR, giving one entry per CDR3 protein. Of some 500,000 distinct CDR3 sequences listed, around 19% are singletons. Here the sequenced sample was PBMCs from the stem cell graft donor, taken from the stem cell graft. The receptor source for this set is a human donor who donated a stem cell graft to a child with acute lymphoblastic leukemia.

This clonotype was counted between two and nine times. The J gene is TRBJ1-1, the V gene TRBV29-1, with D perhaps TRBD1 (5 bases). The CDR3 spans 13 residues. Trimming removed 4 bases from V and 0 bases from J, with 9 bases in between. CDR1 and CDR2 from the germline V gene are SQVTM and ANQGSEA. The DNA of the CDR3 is TGCAGCGTTGGGGACGGCCTGAACACTGAAGCTTTCTTT. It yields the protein CSVGDGLNTEAFF.

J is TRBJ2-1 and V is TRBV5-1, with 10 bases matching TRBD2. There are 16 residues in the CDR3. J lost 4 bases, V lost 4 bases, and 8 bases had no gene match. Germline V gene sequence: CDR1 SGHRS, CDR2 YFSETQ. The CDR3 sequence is CASSRQLAGEYNEQFF. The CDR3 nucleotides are TGCGCCAGCAGCCGCCAGCTAGCGGGAGAGTACAATGAGCAGTTCTTC.

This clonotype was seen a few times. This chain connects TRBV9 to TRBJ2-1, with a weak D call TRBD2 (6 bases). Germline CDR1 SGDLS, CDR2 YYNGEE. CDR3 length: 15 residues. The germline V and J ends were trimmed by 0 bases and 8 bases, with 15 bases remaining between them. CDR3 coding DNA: TGTGCCAGCAGCGTAGCCCCTAGTGGGGGGTATGAGCAGTTCTTC. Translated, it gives CASSVAPSGGYEQFF.

The CDR3 nucleotides read TGTGCCAGCAGTTTACGTATAGCGGGAGGGCCAGGCGAGCAGTACTTC. It encodes CASSLRIAGGPGEQYF. This chain joins TRBV12-3 or TRBV12-4 and TRBJ2-7; TRBD2 matches at 11 bases. The CDR3 covers 16 residues. V lost 2 bases and J lost 6; bases outside the gene matches: 9.

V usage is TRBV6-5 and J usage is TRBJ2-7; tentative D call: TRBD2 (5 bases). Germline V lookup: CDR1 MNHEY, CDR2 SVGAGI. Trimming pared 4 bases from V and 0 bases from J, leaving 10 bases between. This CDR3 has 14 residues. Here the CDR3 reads CASSFGIPSYEQYF. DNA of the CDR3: TGTGCCAGCAGTTTCGGGATCCCCTCCTACGAGCAGTACTTC.

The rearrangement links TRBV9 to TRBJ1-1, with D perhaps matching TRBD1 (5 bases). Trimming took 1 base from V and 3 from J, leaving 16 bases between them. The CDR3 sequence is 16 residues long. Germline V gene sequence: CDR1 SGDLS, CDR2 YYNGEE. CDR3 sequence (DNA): TGTGCCAGCAGCGTATCGGGGACGGTGGGTGACACTGAAGCTTTCTTT. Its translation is CASSVSGTVGDTEAFF.

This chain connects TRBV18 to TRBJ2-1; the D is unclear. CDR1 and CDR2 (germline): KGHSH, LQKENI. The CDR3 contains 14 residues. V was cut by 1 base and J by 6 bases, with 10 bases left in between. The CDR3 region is CASSPQSASNEQFF. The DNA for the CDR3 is TGTGCCAGCTCACCACAATCAGCTAGCAATGAGCAGTTCTTC.

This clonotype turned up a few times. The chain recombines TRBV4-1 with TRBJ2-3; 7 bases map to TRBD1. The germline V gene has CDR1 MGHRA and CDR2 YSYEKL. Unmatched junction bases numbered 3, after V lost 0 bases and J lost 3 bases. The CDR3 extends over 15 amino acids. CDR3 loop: CASSQEARGTDTQYF. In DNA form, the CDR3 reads TGCGCCAGCAGCCAAGAGGCCAGGGGGACAGATACGCAGTATTTT.

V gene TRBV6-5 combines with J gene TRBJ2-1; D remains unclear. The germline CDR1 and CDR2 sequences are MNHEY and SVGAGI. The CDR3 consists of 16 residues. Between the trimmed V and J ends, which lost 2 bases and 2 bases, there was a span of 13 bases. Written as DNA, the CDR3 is TGTGCCAGCAGTTACGCCGGTGAGTCTCCCTACAATGAGCAGTTCTTC. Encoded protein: CASSYAGESPYNEQFF.

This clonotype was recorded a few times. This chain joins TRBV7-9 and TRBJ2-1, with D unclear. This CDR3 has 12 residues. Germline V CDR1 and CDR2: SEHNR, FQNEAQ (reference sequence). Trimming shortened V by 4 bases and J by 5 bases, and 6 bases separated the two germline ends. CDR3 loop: CASSSINNEQFF. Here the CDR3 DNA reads TGTGCCAGCAGCTCCATCAACAATGAGCAGTTCTTC.

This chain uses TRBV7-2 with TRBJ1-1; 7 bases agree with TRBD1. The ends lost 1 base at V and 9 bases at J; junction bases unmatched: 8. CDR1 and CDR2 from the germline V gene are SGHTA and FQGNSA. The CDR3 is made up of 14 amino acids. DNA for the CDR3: TGTGCCAGCAGCTTAGGAGGGGGCCTCGGGCAAGCTTTCTTT. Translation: CASSLGGGLGQAFF. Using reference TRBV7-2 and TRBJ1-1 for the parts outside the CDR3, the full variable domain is GAGVSQSPSNKVTEKGKDVELRCDPISGHTALYWYRQSLGQGLEFLIYFQGNSAPDKSGLPSDRFSAERTGGSVSTLTIQRTQQEDSAVYLCASSLGGGLGQAFFGQGTRLTVV.

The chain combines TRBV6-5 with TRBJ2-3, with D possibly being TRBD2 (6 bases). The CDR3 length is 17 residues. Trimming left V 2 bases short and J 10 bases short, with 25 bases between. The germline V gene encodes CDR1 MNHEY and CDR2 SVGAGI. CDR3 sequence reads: CASSYGLPGGAADAQYF. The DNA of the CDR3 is TGTGCCAGCAGTTACGGACTACCAGGAGGGGCGGCCGATGCGCAGTATTTT.

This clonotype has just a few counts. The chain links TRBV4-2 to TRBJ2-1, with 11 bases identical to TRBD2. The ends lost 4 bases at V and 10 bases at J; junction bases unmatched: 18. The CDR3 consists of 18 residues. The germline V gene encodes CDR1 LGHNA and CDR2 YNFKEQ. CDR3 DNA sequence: TGTGCCAGCAGCCCCTGGGGGTGGGCTAGCGGGAGGCCCGGGGAGCAGTTCTTC. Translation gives CASSPWGWASGRPGEQFF.

The CDR3: CSPIAGVPAYNEQFF. The CDR3 nucleotides read TGCAGCCCAATTGCTGGTGTCCCGGCATACAATGAGCAGTTCTTC. The chain is built from TRBV20-1 and TRBJ2-1; the D is unclear. Germline CDR1 DFQATT, CDR2 SNEGSKA (reference sequence). The CDR3 has 15 residues.

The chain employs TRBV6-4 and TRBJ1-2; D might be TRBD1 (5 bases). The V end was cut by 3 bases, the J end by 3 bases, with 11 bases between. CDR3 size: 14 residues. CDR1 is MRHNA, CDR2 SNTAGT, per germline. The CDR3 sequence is CASSEFQGDYGYTF. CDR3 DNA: TGTGCCAGCAGTGAGTTTCAAGGGGACTATGGCTACACCTTC.

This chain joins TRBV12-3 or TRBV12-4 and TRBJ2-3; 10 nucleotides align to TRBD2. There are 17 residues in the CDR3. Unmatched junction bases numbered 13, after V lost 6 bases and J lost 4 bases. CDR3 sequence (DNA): TGTGCCAGCAGCCCCCCCTTACTAGCGGGAACGCCAGATACGCAGTATTTT. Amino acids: CASSPPLLAGTPDTQYF.

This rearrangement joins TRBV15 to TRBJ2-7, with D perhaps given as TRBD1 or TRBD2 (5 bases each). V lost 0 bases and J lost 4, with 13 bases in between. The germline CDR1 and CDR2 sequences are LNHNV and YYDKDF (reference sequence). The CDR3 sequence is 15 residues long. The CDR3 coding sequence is TGTGCCACCAGCAGAGAAGGGACGGCACCTTACGAGCAGTACTTC. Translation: CATSREGTAPYEQYF.

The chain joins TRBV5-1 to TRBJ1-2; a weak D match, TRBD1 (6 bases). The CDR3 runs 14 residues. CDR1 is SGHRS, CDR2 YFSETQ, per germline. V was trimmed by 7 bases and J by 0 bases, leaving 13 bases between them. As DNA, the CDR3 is TGCGCCAGCGCTCCGGACAGCTCTAACTATGGCTACACCTTC. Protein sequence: CASAPDSSNYGYTF.

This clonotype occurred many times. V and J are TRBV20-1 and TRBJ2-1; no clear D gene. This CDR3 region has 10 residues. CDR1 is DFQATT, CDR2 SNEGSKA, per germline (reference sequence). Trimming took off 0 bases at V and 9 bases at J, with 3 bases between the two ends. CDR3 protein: CSARDGEQFF. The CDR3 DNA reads TGCAGTGCTAGAGATGGTGAGCAGTTCTTC.

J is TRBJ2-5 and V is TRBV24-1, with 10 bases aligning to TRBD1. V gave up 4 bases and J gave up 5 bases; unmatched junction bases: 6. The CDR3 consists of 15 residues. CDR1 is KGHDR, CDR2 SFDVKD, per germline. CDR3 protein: CATSDATGGPETQYF. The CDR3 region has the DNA TGTGCCACCAGTGACGCGACAGGGGGCCCTGAGACCCAGTACTTC.

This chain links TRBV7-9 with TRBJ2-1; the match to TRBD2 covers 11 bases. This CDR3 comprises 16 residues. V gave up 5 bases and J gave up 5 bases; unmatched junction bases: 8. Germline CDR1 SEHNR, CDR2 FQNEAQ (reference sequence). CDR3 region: CASSGGQGLADNEQFF. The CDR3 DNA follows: TGTGCCAGCAGCGGGGGTCAGGGACTAGCGGACAATGAGCAGTTCTTC.

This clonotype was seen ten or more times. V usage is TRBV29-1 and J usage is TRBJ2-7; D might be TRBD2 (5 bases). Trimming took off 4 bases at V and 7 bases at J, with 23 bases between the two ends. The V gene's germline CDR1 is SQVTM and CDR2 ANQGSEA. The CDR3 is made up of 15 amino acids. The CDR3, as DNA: TGCAGCGTTGGGACGGAAAATTCCGGGCGAGGGGAGCAGTACTTC. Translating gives CSVGTENSGRGEQYF.

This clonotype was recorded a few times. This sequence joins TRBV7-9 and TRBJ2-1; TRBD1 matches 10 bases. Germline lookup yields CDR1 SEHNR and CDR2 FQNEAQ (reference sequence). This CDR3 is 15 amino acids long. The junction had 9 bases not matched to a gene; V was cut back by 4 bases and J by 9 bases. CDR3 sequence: CASSSRDRGAGEQFF. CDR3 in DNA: TGTGCCAGCAGCTCCAGGGACAGGGGAGCAGGTGAGCAGTTCTTC.

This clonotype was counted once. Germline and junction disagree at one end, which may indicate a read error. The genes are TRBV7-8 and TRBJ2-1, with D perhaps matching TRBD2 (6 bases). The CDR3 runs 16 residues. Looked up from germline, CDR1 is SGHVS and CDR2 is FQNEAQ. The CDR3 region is CAGSLGYGGSYNEQFF. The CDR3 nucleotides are TGTGCCGGCAGCTTAGGCTATGGGGGGTCCTACAATGAGCAGTTCTTC.

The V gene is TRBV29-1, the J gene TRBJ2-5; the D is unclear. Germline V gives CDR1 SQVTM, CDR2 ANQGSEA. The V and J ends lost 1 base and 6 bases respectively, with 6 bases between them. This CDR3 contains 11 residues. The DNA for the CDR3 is TGCAGCGTTGAAGTGGGAAAGACCCAGTACTTC. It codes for CSVEVGKTQYF. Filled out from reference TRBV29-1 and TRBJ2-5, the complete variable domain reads SAVISQKPSRDICQRGTSLTIQCQVDSQVTMMFWYRQQPGQSLTLIATANQGSEATYESGFVIDKFPISRPNLTFSTLTVSNMSPEDSSIYLCSVEVGKTQYFGPGTRLLVL.

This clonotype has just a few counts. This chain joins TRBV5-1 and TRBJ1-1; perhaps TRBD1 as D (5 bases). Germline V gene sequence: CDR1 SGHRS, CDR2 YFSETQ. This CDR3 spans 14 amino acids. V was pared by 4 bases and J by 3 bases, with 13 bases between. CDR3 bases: TGCGCCAGCAGCACTGGAAGGGACCACACTGAAGCTTTCTTT. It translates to CASSTGRDHTEAFF.

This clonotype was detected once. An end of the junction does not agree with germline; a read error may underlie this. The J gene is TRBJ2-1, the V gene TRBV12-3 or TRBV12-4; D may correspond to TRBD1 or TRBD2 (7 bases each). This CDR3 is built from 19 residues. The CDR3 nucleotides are TGTGCCAGCTGTTTAGATTACAGGGGAGGCGGGAGCTCCTACAATGAGCAGTTCTTC. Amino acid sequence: CASCLDYRGGGSSYNEQFF.